This T cell receptor (beta chain) was documented in a study of T cell clones after liver transplantation. As for the study in general: TCRbeta sequencing after a pre-transplant mixed lymphocyte reaction identified graft-donor-reactive clones, later tracked in post-transplant blood. Findings of the study overall: These preliminary findings come from unstandardized post-transplant sampling times.

The CDR3 has 16 amino acids. The V gene end was trimmed by 5 bases and the J gene end by 1 base; junction bases not matched to a gene: 7. CDR1 SEHNR and CDR2 FQNEAQ come from the germline V gene (reference sequence). Repertoires were generated with immunoSEQ multiplex PCR, while TCRdb's copy carries only in-frame clones and drops some. The table includes under 60,000 clones, around 70% detected once. Comment on this clone: The antigen is not known.

V gene TRBV7-9 combines with J gene TRBJ2-2; 7 nucleotides align to TRBD1. This clonotype was sampled from a human patient who received a liver transplant. Some T cells may have originated in the graft donor. This specimen was CD4+ T cells from blood, taken at the 22-month timepoint. CDR3 region: CASSHYRGENTGELFF. CDR3 in DNA: TGTGCCAGCAGCCACTACAGGGGAGAGAACACCGGGGAGCTGTTTTTT. The whole variable domain, filled in from reference TRBV7-9 and TRBJ2-2, reads DTGVSQNPRHKITKRGQNVTFRCDPISEHNRLYWYRQTLGQGPEFLTYFQNEAQLEKSRLLSDRFSAERPKGSFSTLEIQRTEQGDSAMYLCASSHYRGENTGELFFGEGSRLTVL.